What follows are 6 T cell receptor beta chains derived from one specimen sequenced in a study of T cell responses to AZD1222 COVID-19 vaccine (TCRdb year 2021). The library was prepared using the immunoSEQ multiplex PCR assay. Held by TCRdb, this immuneACCESS table contains in-frame sequences only and omits some clones. Under half of the omission traces to an unresolved V gene where checked; the cause of the rest is unknown. The sample table lists 100,000 to 150,000 clones, about 91% of them with a count of one. 1.5% to 2% of the sample rests with the top ten. The time point label here, explained by the study, means: about 28 days (+/-7) after the second vaccine dose. The source material was peripheral blood, sampled 28 days after the second AZD1222 dose. These receptors were taken from an adult who received the AZD1222 COVID-19 vaccine.

This sequence joins TRBV30 and TRBJ1-1; D uncertain. The CDR3 has 13 amino acids. Germline values: CDR1 GTSNPN, CDR2 SVGIG (reference sequence). V was shortened by 3 bases and J by 4 bases, with 12 bases between the two germline ends. This CDR3 reads CAWRNGQATEAFF. CDR3 bases: TGTGCCTGGAGGAATGGTCAGGCCACTGAAGCTTTCTTT.

This sequence joins TRBV27 and TRBJ1-4; maybe TRBD1 (5 bases). This CDR3 has 16 amino acids. Germline V gene sequence: CDR1 MNHEY, CDR2 SMNVEV (reference sequence). Trimming removed 7 bases from V and 0 bases from J, with 15 bases in between. CDR3 coding DNA: TGTGCCAGCACCCGGACTCAGGGTGCAACTAATGAAAAACTGTTTTTT. This codes for CASTRTQGATNEKLFF.

The chain employs TRBV5-1 and TRBJ1-1; D not resolved. The germline V gene encodes CDR1 SGHRS and CDR2 YFSETQ. V shed 0 bases and J shed 11 bases, with 14 bases lying between them. This CDR3 has 13 amino acids. Here the CDR3 reads CASSLEVFSMAFF. The CDR3 region has the DNA TGCGCCAGCAGCTTGGAGGTTTTTAGTATGGCTTTCTTT.

The chain is built from TRBV4-3 and TRBJ2-2; weak D call: TRBD1 (5 bases). V lost 4 bases, J lost 7 bases, and 7 bases lay in between. The CDR3 is 12 amino acids. CDR1 LGHNA and CDR2 YSLEER come from the germline V gene. CDR3 protein: CASSLQGGELFF. The CDR3 DNA follows: TGCGCCAGCAGCCTCCAGGGCGGGGAGCTGTTTTTT.

V and J are TRBV5-1 and TRBJ2-5, with TRBD1 matching 8 bases. Germline loops: CDR1 SGHRS, CDR2 YFSETQ. The CDR3 covers 15 residues. V was clipped by 5 bases and J by 0 bases; unmatched bases: 6. CDR3 bases: TGCGCCAGCAGAATGACAGGGGAGAACCAAGAGACCCAGTACTTC. Its translation is CASRMTGENQETQYF.

The rearrangement links TRBV6-5 to TRBJ2-3; D is uncertain. CDR1 is MNHEY and CDR2 is SVGAGI in the germline V gene. V lost 8 bases and J lost 4, with 7 bases in between. CDR3 length equals 11 residues. The CDR3 loop is CASDRADTQYF. The DNA of the CDR3 is TGTGCCAGCGACCGAGCAGATACGCAGTATTTT.